What follows are 21 T cell receptor beta chains derived from one specimen sequenced in a study of T cell responses to AZD1222 COVID-19 vaccine. The assay was immunoSEQ multiplex PCR, and TCRdb's table has in-frame clones only and misses some. The sample lists roughly 150,000 clones; roughly 90% were seen once. The material sequenced was peripheral blood, taken 28 days after the second AZD1222 dose. These receptors were obtained from an adult who received the AZD1222 COVID-19 vaccine.

The DNA for the CDR3 is TGTGCCAGCAGCTTAGGGGAAAATTCACCCCTCCACTTT. Translation gives CASSLGENSPLHF. The chain joins TRBV5-5 to TRBJ1-6; possibly TRBD1 for D (5 bases). V lost 2 bases and J 7 bases, leaving 7 bases between the germline ends. Germline V CDR1 and CDR2: SGHKS, YYEKEE (reference sequence). The CDR3 runs 13 residues.

The gene calls are TRBV28 and TRBJ2-1; tentatively, D is TRBD2 (5 bases). The V gene's germline CDR1 is MDHEN and CDR2 SYDVKM. CDR3 length equals 13 residues. V was trimmed by 3 bases and J by 6 bases, leaving 9 bases between them. In nucleotides, the CDR3 is TGTGCCAGCAGTTTCAGGAGGAGCAATGAGCAGTTCTTC. Translation: CASSFRRSNEQFF. Using reference TRBV28 and TRBJ2-1 for the parts outside the CDR3, the full variable domain is DVKVTQSSRYLVKRTGEKVFLECVQDMDHENMFWYRQDPGLGLRLIYFSYDVKMKEKGDIPEGYSVSREKKERFSLILESASTNQTSMYLCASSFRRSNEQFFGPGTRLTVL.

The CDR3 loop reads CASSQGGAGKFDGYTF. CDR3 in DNA: TGCGCCAGCAGCCAGGGGGGGGCAGGGAAGTTTGATGGCTACACCTTC. The chain combines TRBV4-1 with TRBJ1-2, with D tentatively TRBD1 (6 bases). Trimming shortened V by 3 bases and J by 6 bases, and 20 bases separated the two germline ends. The V gene's germline CDR1 is MGHRA and CDR2 YSYEKL. The CDR3 runs to 16 residues.

This clone was recorded only once. The chain carries TRBV3-1 (or the pseudogene TRBV3-2) and TRBJ1-2; weak D call: TRBD1 (6 bases). Trimming took off 0 bases at V and 6 bases at J, with 14 bases between the two ends. The CDR3 length is 15 residues. In germline, CDR1 is LGHDT, CDR2 YNNKEL (reference sequence). The CDR3, as DNA: TGTGCCAGCAGCCAAGAAAGTGCGGGGGCGAATGGCTACACCTTC. The encoded protein is CASSQESAGANGYTF.

The chain recombines TRBV2 with TRBJ1-2; TRBD1 is a possible D gene (6 bases). The germline gives CDR1 SNHLY, CDR2 FYNNEI. V lost 1 base and J lost 0, with 12 bases in between. The CDR3 is 16 amino acids. In DNA, the CDR3 is TGTGCCAGCAGTGAAGTTAGGACAGCAACTAACTATGGCTACACCTTC. Residues: CASSEVRTATNYGYTF. The variable domain in full, with the rest retrieved from reference TRBV2 and TRBJ1-2, is EPEVTQTPSHQVTQMGQEVILRCVPISNHLYFYWYRQILGQKVEFLVSFYNNEISEKSEIFDDQFSVERPDGSNFTLKIRSTKLEDSAMYFCASSEVRTATNYGYTFGSGTRLTVV.

DNA for the CDR3: TGCGCCAGCAGCTTGGGGCAGGGGGCGAGAGGCTACACCTTC. The encoded protein is CASSLGQGARGYTF. The J gene is TRBJ1-2, the V gene TRBV5-1; 8 bases are a match to TRBD1. The J segment lost 8 bases and the V segment lost 0 bases, leaving 6 bases of the junction unmatched. The CDR3 sequence is 14 residues long. Germline V gene data show CDR1 as SGHRS and CDR2 as YFSETQ.

The rearrangement uses TRBV5-1 and TRBJ1-4; D gene uncertain. V lost 0 bases and J lost 3, with 3 bases in between. This CDR3 region has 13 residues. Germline V gene data show CDR1 as SGHRS and CDR2 as YFSETQ. Here the CDR3 reads CASSLGANEKLFF. CDR3 bases: TGCGCCAGCAGCTTGGGAGCTAATGAAAAACTGTTTTTT.

The chain couples TRBV6-1 to TRBJ1-3, with D unclear. With 2 bases removed from V and 2 bases from J, the gap between germline ends came to 7 bases. The CDR3 has 14 amino acids. Germline V gives CDR1 MNHNS, CDR2 SASEGT. CDR3 DNA sequence: TGTGCCAGCAGTGAACGTAGTACTGGAAACACCATATATTTT. Amino acid sequence: CASSERSTGNTIYF.

The chain employs TRBV28 and TRBJ2-3, with D possibly matching TRBD2 (5 bases). Per the germline V gene, CDR1 is MDHEN and CDR2 is SYDVKM. There are 14 residues in the CDR3. Trimming pared 2 bases from V and 5 bases from J, leaving 11 bases between. CDR3 bases: TGTGCCAGCAGTTTAGGCCTAGAGGGAGATACGCAGTATTTT. It yields the protein CASSLGLEGDTQYF.

The chain couples TRBV5-1 to TRBJ2-2, with 7 bases aligning to TRBD2. Looked up from germline, CDR1 is SGHRS and CDR2 is YFSETQ. J lost 5 bases, V lost 4 bases, and 8 bases had no gene match. CDR3 length equals 15 residues. CDR3 sequence reads: CASSQDWGGTGELFF. CDR3 in DNA: TGCGCCAGCAGCCAGGACTGGGGAGGGACCGGGGAGCTGTTTTTT.

This chain connects TRBV2 to TRBJ2-3, with 9 bases fitting TRBD2. Germline V gene data show CDR1 as SNHLY and CDR2 as FYNNEI. This CDR3 contains 15 residues. Trimming at V came to 3 bases and at J to 3 bases, leaving 4 bases not matched to a gene. The CDR3 nucleotides read TGTGCCAGCAGTGACTTAGCGGGAGTAACAGATACGCAGTATTTT. This codes for CASSDLAGVTDTQYF.

J is TRBJ1-6 and V is TRBV5-8, with D perhaps TRBD1 (5 bases). This CDR3 region has 15 residues. Germline V lookup: CDR1 SGHTS, CDR2 YDEGEE. V was cut by 4 bases and J by 10 bases, with 18 bases left in between. The CDR3 loop is CASSPSQAGRSPLHF. In DNA form, the CDR3 reads TGTGCCAGCAGCCCTTCTCAGGCAGGGAGATCACCCCTCCACTTT.

V is TRBV2 and J is TRBJ1-3; unclear D gene. The germline V gene encodes CDR1 SNHLY and CDR2 FYNNEI. V lost 6 bases, J lost 0 bases, and 15 bases lay in between. The CDR3 runs to 16 residues. The CDR3 loop is CASRANDGSSGNTIYF. The CDR3 DNA is TGTGCCAGCAGAGCCAACGACGGCAGCTCTGGAAACACCATATATTTT.

The V and J genes are TRBV4-1 and TRBJ2-7; TRBD2 matches 15 bases. Per the germline V gene, CDR1 is MGHRA and CDR2 is YSYEKL. V gave up 0 bases and J gave up 4 bases; unmatched junction bases: 16. There are 21 residues in the CDR3. The CDR3 region is CASSQEEGPRGLAGGKYEQYF. The CDR3 coding sequence is TGCGCCAGCAGCCAAGAAGAAGGGCCCCGGGGACTAGCGGGAGGCAAGTACGAGCAGTACTTC.

The chain joins TRBV28 to TRBJ2-3; D might be TRBD1 (5 bases). This CDR3 comprises 13 residues. The ends were cut back, 7 bases at V and 10 bases at J, with 18 bases in the middle. Germline V gene sequence: CDR1 MDHEN, CDR2 SYDVKM. The CDR3 sequence is CASTPFGQGSQYF. The DNA of the CDR3 is TGTGCCAGCACTCCCTTTGGGCAGGGATCGCAGTATTTT.

This clone was counted only a few times. J is TRBJ1-3 and V is TRBV7-6; perhaps TRBD1 as D (5 bases). CDR3 size: 17 residues. CDR1 is SGHVS, CDR2 FNYEAQ, per germline. V dropped 1 base and J dropped 1 base, with 14 bases sitting between them. CDR3 residues: CASSLGGGRVSGNTIYF. Written as DNA, the CDR3 is TGTGCCAGCAGCTTAGGGGGGGGTCGGGTGTCTGGAAACACCATATATTTT.

This chain joins TRBV18 and TRBJ1-2; TRBD1 matches at 7 bases. CDR3 length: 15 amino acids. V shed 3 bases and J 4 bases; nucleotides not matched to a gene: 8. Looked up from germline, CDR1 is KGHSH and CDR2 is LQKENI. The CDR3 sequence: CASSPIGTAIYGYTF. CDR3 coding DNA: TGTGCCAGCTCACCCATTGGGACAGCGATCTATGGCTACACCTTC.

This clone showed up just a few times. This chain uses TRBV4-3 with TRBJ1-1; a weak D match, TRBD1 (5 bases). Germline CDR1 is LGHNA and CDR2 is YSLEER. Trimming took 1 base from V and 4 from J, leaving 19 bases between them. The CDR3 is 17 residues long. CDR3 DNA: TGCGCCAGCAGCCAAGGCCTGTCGAGGGGTACGGGCACTGAAGCTTTCTTT. Protein product: CASSQGLSRGTGTEAFF.

This clone occurred a few times. This chain connects TRBV7-8 to TRBJ2-1; TRBD1 matches 9 bases. V trimming: 0 bases; J trimming: 5 bases; junction bases outside the gene matches: 11. CDR3 length: 18 amino acids. CDR1 is SGHVS and CDR2 is FQNEAQ in the germline V gene. This CDR3 is CASSLARTGGFDDNEQFF. CDR3 DNA sequence: TGTGCCAGCAGCTTAGCGAGAACAGGGGGCTTCGACGACAATGAGCAGTTCTTC.

The J gene is TRBJ1-4, the V gene TRBV5-1; the D gene is possibly TRBD1 (5 bases). This CDR3 is built from 14 residues. Germline CDR1 SGHRS, CDR2 YFSETQ. Trimming pared 2 bases from V and 4 bases from J, leaving 9 bases between. Written as DNA, the CDR3 is TGCGCCAGCAGCTTTACAGGAGGTAATGAAAAACTGTTTTTT. Translated, it gives CASSFTGGNEKLFF.

On this clone: One end of the junction does not line up with germline, which may come from a read error. The chain joins TRBV11-2 to TRBJ2-3; 7 bases align to TRBD1. The CDR3 totals 15 residues. CDR1 is SGHAT and CDR2 is FQNNGV in the germline V gene. This CDR3 is CASSLDRAIGDTQYF. Here the CDR3 DNA reads TGTGCCAGCAGCCTAGACAGGGCGATTGGCGATACGCAGTATTTT.